Reported below is one T cell receptor beta chain. This clone's antigen is unknown. Base qualities are not recorded, but no much larger clone differs from it by a single base. Including the terminal cysteine and phenylalanine, the CDR3 comprises 17 residues. The retained sequence is limited to the CDR3, 51 bases, with the frame set at the first base. The germline V gene (reference sequence) provides CDR1 LNHDA and CDR2 SQIVND. V is cut by 2 bases and J by 9 bases, and the space between the germline ends is 23 bases. The sample is drawn from a study of T cell responses to AZD1222 COVID-19 vaccine (dated by TCRdb to about 2021). Regarding the research as a whole: AZD1222 recipients whose second dose came at about 4 weeks and those whose second dose came at about 12 weeks were combined into one group, since spike-specific TCR depth and breadth did not differ between the two schedules. TCR sequencing was performed for approximately 240 trial participants, of whom about 200 were given two doses of AZD1222 and approximately 25 were given two doses of MenACWY control vaccine. Trial participants were enrolled by age into 18-55, 56-69 and 70-plus year subgroups, with roughly 160, 29 and 62 TCR-sequenced participants respectively.

This specimen's time point label, per the study, means: baseline before first vaccination. Samples from vaccinated people were obtained from the UK trials COV001 and COV002, which included a single-blind randomized controlled phase 2/3 trial of AZD1222 (ChAdOx1 nCoV-19) in healthy adults. Trial participant PBMC samples were collected at day 0 and day 28 after the second dose for TCRbeta chain sequencing. Overall results and qualifications from the work: CD4 TCRs associated with the vaccine covered the entire spike protein, and the dominant responses were in regions 160-218 and 743-854. After two AZD1222 doses, spike-specific TCR breadth and depth were significantly higher than at day 0 and than in MenACWY recipients. Reportedly, almost half of the unique spike-specific TCRs recognized epitopes lying outside the regions that are mutated in the B.1.351 and B.1.1.7 variants. Conclusions about previously exposed vaccinees are limited because only a handful of AZD1222 recipients were SARS-CoV-2 seropositive at baseline. The 56-69-year group was small, and its depth increase did not reach significance, likely because of low power. Because no day 14 peak-response samples were available, the repertoires could be characterized only after the peak T cell response. Participants were mostly white British and included more females than males, and it was suggested by the authors that clonal diversity may have been underestimated.

The CDR3 regions of human TCRbeta chains were subjected to immunosequencing. The paper's processing steps were these. TCRs in the repertoires were compared against a reference library of SARS-CoV-2-specific TCRs that had been generated with the MIRA antigen-specificity platform. Breadth was defined as the fraction of unique TCRs that were SARS-CoV-2-associated. Depth was defined as the fraction of total T cells that were SARS-CoV-2-associated. Using the MIRA data, each spike-specific TCR was assigned both to the spike region to which the TCR was reactive and to a CD4 or CD8 class. Log10-transformed breadth and depth values were compared by one-way ANOVA with Sidak's multiple comparisons tests. TCRdb retrieved this table from immuneACCESS and kept in-frame rearrangements only. Not all clones are present; in checked studies, unresolved V genes account for under half, and no reason is known for the remainder. V and J calls plus clone size are reproduced from that table; the DNA served to infer D and trimming. This sample has about 120,000 clones in its table, and around 85% of those were observed once. The top ten clones comprise 9% to 9.5% of the sample.

The sequence is built from TRBV19 and TRBJ2-1; a tentative D match to TRBD2 spans 5 bases. The TCR originated in an adult in good health. The material was peripheral blood, obtained on day 0 of AZD1222 vaccination. For the CDR3, the sequence is CASSIKVLGRVVGEQFF. The nucleotide sequence reads TGTGCCAGTAGTATAAAAGTACTAGGTAGAGTAGTCGGTGAGCAGTTCTTC. Where the CDR3 stops, the reference TRBV19 and TRBJ2-1 genes take over; the full variable domain is DGGITQSPKYLFRKEGQNVTLSCEQNLNHDAMYWYRQDPGQGLRLIYYSQIVNDFQKGDIAEGYSVSREKKESFPLTVTSAQKNPTAFYLCASSIKVLGRVVGEQFFGPGTRLTVL.